This passage covers 22 T cell receptor beta chains from one sample sequenced in a study of a mutant IDH1 vaccine in newly diagnosed glioma. The antigens these receptors bind are not known. The time point denotes: week 23, last vaccination. Every single dose of the vaccine, 300 ug of mutant IDH1 20-mer peptide, came with topical imiquimod. TCRdb keeps only in-frame clones here, not all; method: immunoSEQ multiplex PCR. The sample holds 20,000 to 25,000 clones, around 80% seen once. The sequencing here drew on PBMCs, taken from a glioma patient whose treatment included an IDH1 peptide vaccine. The source is a young man with glioma.

The V and J genes are TRBV7-6 and TRBJ2-2; 8 bases line up with TRBD2. CDR1 and CDR2 from the germline V gene are SGHVS and FNYEAQ. The J segment lost 3 bases and the V segment lost 0 bases, leaving 6 bases of the junction unmatched. The CDR3 runs 17 residues. The CDR3 sequence: CASSLAPGGRDTGELFF. The CDR3 DNA follows: TGTGCCAGCAGCTTAGCCCCGGGAGGGCGGGACACCGGGGAGCTGTTTTTT.

This chain links TRBV9 with TRBJ2-1; 8 bases are a match to TRBD2. This CDR3 region has 16 residues. Germline V gene data show CDR1 as SGDLS and CDR2 as YYNGEE. V shed 2 bases and J 2 bases; nucleotides not matched to a gene: 6. The CDR3 DNA reads TGTGCCAGCAGCGTGTCGAGCGGGAGCACCTACAATGAGCAGTTCTTC. Translated: CASSVSSGSTYNEQFF. Based on the CDR3 plus reference TRBV9 and TRBJ2-1, the full variable domain is DSGVTQTPKHLITATGQRVTLRCSPRSGDLSVYWYQQSLDQGLQFLIQYYNGEERAKGNILERFSAQQFPDLHSELNLSSLELGDSALYFCASSVSSGSTYNEQFFGPGTRLTVL.

CDR3 DNA sequence: TGTGCCACCAACCTTGGGGCCCCAGGGAATGAAAAACTGTTTTTT. Translating it yields CATNLGAPGNEKLFF. This sequence joins TRBV15 and TRBJ1-4; tentatively, D is TRBD1 (5 bases). The CDR3 runs 15 residues. V was trimmed by 7 bases and J by 5 bases, leaving 17 bases between them. Germline V gene lookup returns CDR1 LNHNV and CDR2 YYDKDF (reference sequence).

The rearrangement links TRBV7-9 to TRBJ2-7, with D uncertain. From germline, CDR1 is SEHNR and CDR2 FQNEAQ (reference sequence). The CDR3 totals 13 residues. The germline V and J ends were trimmed by 7 bases and 1 base, with 11 bases remaining between them. The CDR3 spells CASTLDGSYEQYF. CDR3 DNA sequence: TGTGCCAGCACCCTTGACGGATCCTACGAGCAGTACTTC.

With regard to this clone: The junction departs from the called germline gene at one end, perhaps through a read error. The V gene is TRBV5-4, the J gene TRBJ1-1, with D possibly matching TRBD1 (6 bases). Germline values: CDR1 SGHNT, CDR2 YYREEE (reference sequence). This CDR3 has 13 residues. CDR3 in amino acids: CASSRGGATEAFF. The DNA of the CDR3 is TGTGCCAGCAGCCGGGGGGGGGCCACTGAGGCTTTCTTT.

The rearrangement uses TRBV7-2 and TRBJ2-2; D ambiguous. Germline CDR1 SGHTA, CDR2 FQGNSA. This CDR3 is 14 amino acids long. V was clipped by 8 bases and J by 1 base, with 11 bases between them. For the CDR3, the DNA is TGTGCCAGCGGTAGGGTAAGGAACACCGGGGAGCTGTTTTTT. It yields the protein CASGRVRNTGELFF.

The chain couples TRBV5-4 to TRBJ2-7; 11 bases line up with TRBD2. Trimming at V came to 0 bases and at J to 3 bases, leaving 2 bases not matched to a gene. The CDR3 spans 15 residues. Germline V gene sequence: CDR1 SGHNT, CDR2 YYREEE (reference sequence). The CDR3 spells CASSLGLAGIYEQYF. The DNA of the CDR3 is TGTGCCAGCAGCTTGGGACTAGCGGGAATCTACGAGCAGTACTTC.

This clone was found a few times. The chain has TRBV7-9 and TRBJ1-5; a possible D gene is TRBD1 (6 bases). Germline assignment: CDR1 SEHNR and CDR2 FQNEAQ (reference sequence). V was pared by 0 bases and J by 4 bases, with 16 bases between. The CDR3 loop spans 17 amino acids. Here the CDR3 DNA reads TGTGCCAGCAGCTTAGCGGTGTCCGGGGGCTCTAATCAGCCCCAGCATTTT. Protein product: CASSLAVSGGSNQPQHF.

The genes are TRBV6-4 and TRBJ2-4, with 9 nucleotides matching TRBD1. This CDR3 contains 16 residues. The ends lost 3 bases at V and 6 bases at J; junction bases unmatched: 9. Germline CDR1 MRHNA, CDR2 SNTAGT. The CDR3 coding sequence is TGTGCCAGCAGTGAGTCCTTCACAGGGGGCCGAAACATTCAGTACTTC. It codes for CASSESFTGGRNIQYF.

The chain joins TRBV6-6 to TRBJ2-7; TRBD2 is a possible D gene (6 bases). In germline, CDR1 is MNHNY, CDR2 SVGAGI (reference sequence). This CDR3 comprises 12 residues. Between the trimmed V and J ends, which lost 8 bases and 3 bases, there was a span of 11 bases. The CDR3 protein is CASGGWGYEQYF. The CDR3 region has the DNA TGTGCCAGCGGGGGGTGGGGCTACGAGCAGTACTTC.

The V gene is TRBV5-1, the J gene TRBJ1-5; D remains ambiguous. The CDR3 runs 13 residues. Germline V gene lookup returns CDR1 SGHRS and CDR2 YFSETQ. V dropped 0 bases and J dropped 3 bases, with 4 bases sitting between them. CDR3 sequence reads: CASSLEVNQPQHF. CDR3 coding DNA: TGCGCCAGCAGCTTGGAGGTCAATCAGCCCCAGCATTTT.

The chain employs TRBV14 and TRBJ2-1; 8 bases match TRBD2. The CDR3 length is 17 residues. Germline V CDR1 and CDR2: SGHDN, FVKESK. V was clipped by 0 bases and J by 5 bases; unmatched bases: 9. The CDR3: CASSQDQVAAGDNEQFF. CDR3 DNA sequence: TGTGCCAGCAGCCAAGATCAAGTCGCAGCGGGAGACAATGAGCAGTTCTTC.

V usage is TRBV5-4 and J usage is TRBJ2-2, with TRBD2 identical over 8 bases. Per germline, CDR1 SGHNT and CDR2 YYREEE (reference sequence). The CDR3 extends over 15 amino acids. Trimming cost V 0 bases and J 6 bases; bases outside gene matches: 4. CDR3 bases: TGTGCCAGCAGCTTGGGTAGCGGGAAGGCCGGGGAGCTGTTTTTT. It translates to CASSLGSGKAGELFF.

This clone was counted a few times. V usage is TRBV4-1 and J usage is TRBJ1-5, with 11 positions matching TRBD1. Unmatched junction bases numbered 3, after V lost 4 bases and J lost 7 bases. The germline V gene encodes CDR1 MGHRA and CDR2 YSYEKL. This CDR3 has 14 residues. The CDR3 here is CASSPGTGGQPQHF. The CDR3 coding sequence is TGCGCCAGCAGCCCTGGGACAGGGGGGCAGCCCCAGCATTTT.

The gene calls are TRBV7-8 and TRBJ2-7; D is ambiguous. The CDR3 has 15 residues. Germline CDR1 and CDR2: SGHVS and FQNEAQ. The V end was cut by 1 base, the J end by 2 bases, with 12 bases between. CDR3 in amino acids: CASSLDVRTAYEQYF. DNA for the CDR3: TGTGCCAGCAGCTTAGACGTGAGAACAGCCTACGAGCAGTACTTC.

The chain joins TRBV25-1 to TRBJ1-5; TRBD1 is a possible D gene (6 bases). Trimming pared 2 bases from V and 4 bases from J, leaving 12 bases between. Germline V gene data show CDR1 as MGHDK and CDR2 as SYGVNS. The CDR3 is 15 amino acids. CDR3 coding DNA: TGTGCCAGCAGTGAAGGGGGGGGCGGTAATCAGCCCCAGCATTTT. Amino acid sequence: CASSEGGGGNQPQHF.

The chain links TRBV5-6 to TRBJ2-7, with D perhaps TRBD1 or TRBD2 (5 bases each). Germline assignment: CDR1 SGHDT and CDR2 YYEEEE. This CDR3 has 13 residues. Trimming left V 4 bases short and J 2 bases short, with 10 bases between. The CDR3 reads CASSGDGTYEQYF. CDR3 nucleotide sequence: TGTGCCAGCAGCGGGGACGGAACCTACGAGCAGTACTTC. Variable domain in full (rest from reference TRBV5-6 and TRBJ2-7): DAGVTQSPTHLIKTRGQQVTLRCSPKSGHDTVSWYQQALGQGPQFIFQYYEEEERQRGNFPDRFSGHQFPNYSSELNVNALLLGDSALYLCASSGDGTYEQYFGPGTRLTVT.

CDR3 sequence: CASSLVGTGGYEQYF. DNA for the CDR3: TGTGCCAGCAGCTTAGTCGGGACAGGCGGGTACGAGCAGTACTTC. The chain joins TRBV7-9 to TRBJ2-7; the match to TRBD1 covers 8 bases. Per the germline V gene, CDR1 is SEHNR and CDR2 is FQNEAQ (reference sequence). The junction had 6 bases not matched to a gene; V was cut back by 1 base and J by 4 bases. This CDR3 has 15 residues.

The rearrangement links TRBV7-2 to TRBJ2-3; 12 nucleotides line up with TRBD2. Germline CDR1 is SGHTA and CDR2 is FQGNSA. The V gene end was trimmed by 5 bases and the J gene end by 2 bases; junction bases not matched to a gene: 8. The CDR3 extends over 17 amino acids. CDR3 amino acids: CASSKPGLAGPTDTQYF. CDR3 DNA: TGTGCCAGCAGCAAACCGGGACTAGCGGGCCCCACAGATACGCAGTATTTT.

This rearrangement joins TRBV10-2 to TRBJ2-1; the D gene is possibly TRBD1 (5 bases). The CDR3 runs to 12 residues. Germline values: CDR1 WSHSY, CDR2 SAAADI. V dropped 8 bases and J dropped 7 bases, with 12 bases sitting between them. CDR3 sequence: CASWTAGNEQFF. CDR3 nucleotide sequence: TGCGCCAGCTGGACGGCAGGGAATGAGCAGTTCTTC.

In this sample, this clone turned up a few times. The J gene is TRBJ1-1, the V gene TRBV7-6; tentative D call: TRBD1 (5 bases). The CDR3 length is 14 residues. Per germline, CDR1 SGHVS and CDR2 FNYEAQ. V was shortened by 1 base and J by 1 base, with 7 bases between the two germline ends. This CDR3 reads CASSLGQGNTEAFF. As DNA, the CDR3 is TGTGCCAGCAGCTTAGGGCAGGGGAACACTGAAGCTTTCTTT.

This clone was detected a few times. This chain links TRBV30 with TRBJ1-5; D ambiguous. In germline, CDR1 is GTSNPN, CDR2 SVGIG (reference sequence). The CDR3 is made up of 12 amino acids. V was trimmed by 2 bases and J by 4 bases, leaving 6 bases between them. The CDR3 sequence: CAWSPTNQPQHF. In nucleotides, the CDR3 is TGTGCCTGGAGTCCCACTAATCAGCCCCAGCATTTT.